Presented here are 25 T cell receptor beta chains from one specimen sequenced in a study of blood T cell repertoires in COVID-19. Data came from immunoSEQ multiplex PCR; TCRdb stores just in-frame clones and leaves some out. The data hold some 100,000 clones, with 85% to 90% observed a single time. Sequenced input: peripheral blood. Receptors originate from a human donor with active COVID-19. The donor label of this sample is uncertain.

The CDR3 sequence: CASSHRDRVEKLFF. CDR3 sequence (DNA): TGCGCCAGCAGCCACCGGGACAGGGTCGAAAAACTGTTTTTT. The chain links TRBV4-1 to TRBJ1-4, with TRBD1 matching 9 bases. The ends lost 3 bases at V and 8 bases at J; junction bases unmatched: 4. This CDR3 region has 14 residues. CDR1 MGHRA and CDR2 YSYEKL come from the germline V gene.

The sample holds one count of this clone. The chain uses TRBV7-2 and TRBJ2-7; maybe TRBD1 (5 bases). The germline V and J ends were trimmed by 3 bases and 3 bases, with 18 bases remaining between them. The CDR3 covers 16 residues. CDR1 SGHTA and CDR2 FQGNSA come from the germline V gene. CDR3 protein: CASSLAAPRAYYEQYF. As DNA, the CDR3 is TGTGCCAGCAGCTTGGCCGCTCCCAGGGCCTACTACGAGCAGTACTTC.

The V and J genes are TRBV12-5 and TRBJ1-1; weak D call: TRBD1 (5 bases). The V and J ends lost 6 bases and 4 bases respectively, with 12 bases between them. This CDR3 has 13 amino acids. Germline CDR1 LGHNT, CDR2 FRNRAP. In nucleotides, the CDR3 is TGTGCTAGTGGCGCCACGGGGGGCACTGAAGCTTTCTTT. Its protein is CASGATGGTEAFF. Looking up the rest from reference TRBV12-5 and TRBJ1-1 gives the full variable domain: DARVTQTPRHKVTEMGQEVTMRCQPILGHNTVFWYRQTMMQGLELLAYFRNRAPLDDSGMPKDRFSAEMPDATLATLKIQPSEPRDSAVYFCASGATGGTEAFFGQGTRLTVV.

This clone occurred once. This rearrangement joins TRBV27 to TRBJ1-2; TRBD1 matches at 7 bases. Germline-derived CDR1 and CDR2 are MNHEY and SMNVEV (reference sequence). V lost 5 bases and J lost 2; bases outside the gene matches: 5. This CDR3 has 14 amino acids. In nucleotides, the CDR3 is TGTGCCAGCAGTACCTGGGGACAGAACTATGGCTACACCTTC. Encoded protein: CASSTWGQNYGYTF.

The CDR3 DNA reads as TGTGCCAGCAGGCGCCAGGGGGTCAGGCATGAGCAGTTCTTC. Translation: CASRRQGVRHEQFF. The chain is built from TRBV27 and TRBJ2-1; 7 bases align to TRBD1. This CDR3 region has 14 residues. Germline V gene sequence: CDR1 MNHEY, CDR2 SMNVEV (reference sequence). J lost 8 bases, V lost 6 bases, and 10 bases had no gene match.

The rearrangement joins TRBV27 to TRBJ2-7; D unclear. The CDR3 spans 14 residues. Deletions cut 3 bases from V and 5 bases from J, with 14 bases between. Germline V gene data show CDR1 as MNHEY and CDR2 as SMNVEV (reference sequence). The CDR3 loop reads CASSFLPTRHEQYF. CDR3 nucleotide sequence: TGTGCCAGCAGTTTTCTTCCGACAAGACACGAGCAGTACTTC.

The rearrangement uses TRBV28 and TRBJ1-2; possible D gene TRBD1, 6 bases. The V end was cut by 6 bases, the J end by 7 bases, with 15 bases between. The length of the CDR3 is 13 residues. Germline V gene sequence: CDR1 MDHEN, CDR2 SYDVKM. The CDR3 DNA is TGTGCCAGCAGCGTGAGCGGGGGGCCTGGCTACACCTTC. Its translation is CASSVSGGPGYTF.

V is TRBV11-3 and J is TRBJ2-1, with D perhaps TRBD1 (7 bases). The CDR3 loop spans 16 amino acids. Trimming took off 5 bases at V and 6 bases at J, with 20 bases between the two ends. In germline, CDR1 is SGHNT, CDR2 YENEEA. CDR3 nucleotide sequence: TGTGCCAGCAGCCCAGGGGGGAATTCGGGCGGCAATGAGCAGTTCTTC. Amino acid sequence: CASSPGGNSGGNEQFF.

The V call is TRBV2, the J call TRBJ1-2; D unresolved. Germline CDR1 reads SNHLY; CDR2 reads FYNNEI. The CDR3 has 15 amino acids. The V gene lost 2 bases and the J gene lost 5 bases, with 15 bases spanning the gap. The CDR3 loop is CASSELGAANYGYTF. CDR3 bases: TGTGCCAGCAGTGAATTGGGAGCAGCCAATTATGGCTACACCTTC.

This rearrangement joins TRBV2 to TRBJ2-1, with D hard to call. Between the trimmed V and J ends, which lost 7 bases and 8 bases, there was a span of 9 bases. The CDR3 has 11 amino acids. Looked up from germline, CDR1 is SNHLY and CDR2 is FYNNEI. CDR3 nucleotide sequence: TGTGCCAGCATGCGAGTTGATGAGCAGTTCTTC. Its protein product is CASMRVDEQFF.

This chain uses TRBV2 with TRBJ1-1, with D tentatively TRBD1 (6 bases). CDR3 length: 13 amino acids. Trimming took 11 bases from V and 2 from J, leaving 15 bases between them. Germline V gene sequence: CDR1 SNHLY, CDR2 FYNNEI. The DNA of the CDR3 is TGTGCCCCCCGACAGGAATTAAACACTGAAGCTTTCTTT. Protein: CAPRQELNTEAFF.

CDR3 in DNA: TGCGCCAGCAGCTTGGCGGCAGGGAGGACCTCTGGAAACACCATATATTTT. The encoded protein is CASSLAAGRTSGNTIYF. This chain connects TRBV5-1 to TRBJ1-3; a weak D match, TRBD1 (5 bases). Germline CDR1 and CDR2: SGHRS and YFSETQ. Deletions cut 0 bases from V and 0 bases from J, with 13 bases between. The CDR3 length is 17 residues.

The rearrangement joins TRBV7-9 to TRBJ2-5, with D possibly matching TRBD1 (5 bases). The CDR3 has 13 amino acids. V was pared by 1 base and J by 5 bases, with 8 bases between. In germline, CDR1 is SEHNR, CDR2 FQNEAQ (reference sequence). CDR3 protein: CASSLGQGETQYF. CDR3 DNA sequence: TGTGCCAGCAGCTTAGGTCAGGGTGAGACCCAGTACTTC.

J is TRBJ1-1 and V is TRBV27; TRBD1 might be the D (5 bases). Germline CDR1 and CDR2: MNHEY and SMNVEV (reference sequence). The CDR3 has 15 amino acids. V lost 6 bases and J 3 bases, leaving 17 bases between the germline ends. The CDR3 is CASRPGGGDDTEAFF. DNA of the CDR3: TGTGCCAGCAGGCCCGGAGGAGGGGACGACACTGAAGCTTTCTTT.

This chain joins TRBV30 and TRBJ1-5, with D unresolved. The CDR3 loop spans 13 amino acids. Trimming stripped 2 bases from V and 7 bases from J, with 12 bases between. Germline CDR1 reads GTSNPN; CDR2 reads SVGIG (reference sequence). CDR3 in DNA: TGTGCCTGGAGTTGGGTTCCGGGACAGCCCCAGCATTTT. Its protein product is CAWSWVPGQPQHF.

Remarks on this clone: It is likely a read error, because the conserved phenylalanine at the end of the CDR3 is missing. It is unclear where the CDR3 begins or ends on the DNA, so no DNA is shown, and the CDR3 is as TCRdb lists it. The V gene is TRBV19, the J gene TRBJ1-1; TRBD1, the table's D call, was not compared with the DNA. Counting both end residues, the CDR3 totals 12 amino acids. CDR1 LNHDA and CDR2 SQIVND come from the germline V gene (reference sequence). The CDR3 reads CASSESYRVPLL.

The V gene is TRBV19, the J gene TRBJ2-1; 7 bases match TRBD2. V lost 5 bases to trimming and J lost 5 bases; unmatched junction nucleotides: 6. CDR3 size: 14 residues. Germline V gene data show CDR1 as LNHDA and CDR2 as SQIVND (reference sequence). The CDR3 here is CASSWRGSHNEQFF. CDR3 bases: TGTGCCAGTAGTTGGCGGGGGAGCCACAATGAGCAGTTCTTC.

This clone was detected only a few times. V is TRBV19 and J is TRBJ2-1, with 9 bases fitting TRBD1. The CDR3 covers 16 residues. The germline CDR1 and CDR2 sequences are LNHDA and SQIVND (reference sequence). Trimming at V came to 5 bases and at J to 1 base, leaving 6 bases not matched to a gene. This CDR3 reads CASSRSGTGSYNEQFF. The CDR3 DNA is TGTGCCAGTAGTCGCTCCGGGACAGGGTCCTACAATGAGCAGTTCTTC.

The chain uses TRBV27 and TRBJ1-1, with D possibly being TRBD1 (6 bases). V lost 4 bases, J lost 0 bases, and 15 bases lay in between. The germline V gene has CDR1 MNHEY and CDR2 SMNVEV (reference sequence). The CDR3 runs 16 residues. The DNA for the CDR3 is TGTGCCAGCAGTTCTAACTTGGGACATCTGAACACTGAAGCTTTCTTT. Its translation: CASSSNLGHLNTEAFF.

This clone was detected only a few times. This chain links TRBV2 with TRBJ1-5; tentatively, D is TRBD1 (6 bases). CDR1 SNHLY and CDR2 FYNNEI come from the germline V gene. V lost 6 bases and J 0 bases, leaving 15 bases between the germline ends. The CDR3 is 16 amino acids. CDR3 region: CASREDSGFSNQPQHF. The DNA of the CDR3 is TGTGCCAGCAGAGAGGACAGCGGATTTAGCAATCAGCCCCAGCATTTT.

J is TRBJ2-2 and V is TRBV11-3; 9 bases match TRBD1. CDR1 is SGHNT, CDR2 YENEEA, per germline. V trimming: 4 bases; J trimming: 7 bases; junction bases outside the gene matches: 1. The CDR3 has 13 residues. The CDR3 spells CASSSGQGGELFF. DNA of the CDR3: TGTGCCAGCAGCTCGGGACAGGGCGGGGAGCTGTTTTTT.

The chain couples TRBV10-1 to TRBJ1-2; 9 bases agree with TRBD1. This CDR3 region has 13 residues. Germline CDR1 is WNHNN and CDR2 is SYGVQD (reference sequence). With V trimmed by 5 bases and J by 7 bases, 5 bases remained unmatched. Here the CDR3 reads CASSSQGAGGYTF. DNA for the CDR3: TGCGCCAGCAGTTCACAGGGGGCAGGTGGCTACACCTTC.

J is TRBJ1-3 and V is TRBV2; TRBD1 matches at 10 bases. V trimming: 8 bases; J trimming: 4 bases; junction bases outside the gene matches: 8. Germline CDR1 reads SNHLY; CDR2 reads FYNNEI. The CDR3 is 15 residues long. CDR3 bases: TGTGCCAGCGACAGGGGGCAGCACAGAGGAAACACCATATATTTT. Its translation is CASDRGQHRGNTIYF.

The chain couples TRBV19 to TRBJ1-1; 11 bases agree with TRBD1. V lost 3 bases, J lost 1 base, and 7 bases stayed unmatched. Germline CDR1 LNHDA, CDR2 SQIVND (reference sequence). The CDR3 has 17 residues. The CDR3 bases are TGTGCCAGTAGTATCCGGGACAGGGGGATTTCGAACACTGAAGCTTTCTTT. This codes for CASSIRDRGISNTEAFF. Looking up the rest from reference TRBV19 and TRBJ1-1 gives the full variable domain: DGGITQSPKYLFRKEGQNVTLSCEQNLNHDAMYWYRQDPGQGLRLIYYSQIVNDFQKGDIAEGYSVSREKKESFPLTVTSAQKNPTAFYLCASSIRDRGISNTEAFFGQGTRLTVV.

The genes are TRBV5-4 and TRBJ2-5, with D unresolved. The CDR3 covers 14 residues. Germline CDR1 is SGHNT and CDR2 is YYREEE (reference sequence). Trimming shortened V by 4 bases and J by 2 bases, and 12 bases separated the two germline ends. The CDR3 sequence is CASSTQKLQETQYF. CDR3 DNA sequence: TGTGCCAGCAGCACCCAGAAATTACAAGAGACCCAGTACTTC.